This T cell receptor (beta chain) stems from a study of cytomegalovirus exposure and HLA in healthy donors. For the study at large: The 110 or so validation repertoires were produced on the same platform as the roughly 700 repertoires of the first cohort. This was reported in a later analysis. Points from the study as a whole: In a later analysis, first-cohort TCR clusters were found to tend to co-occur in the approximately 120 validation repertoires. Despite most TCR sequences being rare, some public TCRs occurred in many donors. The study recorded about 150 TCR beta chains that were cytomegalovirus-associated.

This clone was seen once. Its target is unknown. The repertoire was sequenced with immunoSEQ multiplex PCR; TCRdb's copy has only in-frame clones and lacks some. Of more than 300,000 clones in the sample, 86% were seen once. This CDR3 is built from 17 residues. In germline, CDR1 is SGDLS, CDR2 YYNGEE. Trimming removed 0 bases at V and 0 bases at J, with 12 bases between. This receptor was obtained from a woman aged 18-35 years in good health and CMV-seronegative. The sequencing input was PBMCs. The J gene is TRBJ2-2, the V gene TRBV9, with a weak D call TRBD1 (5 bases). CDR3 protein: CASSVGQGHANTGELFF. DNA of the CDR3: TGTGCCAGCAGCGTAGGACAAGGACACGCGAACACCGGGGAGCTGTTTTTT.